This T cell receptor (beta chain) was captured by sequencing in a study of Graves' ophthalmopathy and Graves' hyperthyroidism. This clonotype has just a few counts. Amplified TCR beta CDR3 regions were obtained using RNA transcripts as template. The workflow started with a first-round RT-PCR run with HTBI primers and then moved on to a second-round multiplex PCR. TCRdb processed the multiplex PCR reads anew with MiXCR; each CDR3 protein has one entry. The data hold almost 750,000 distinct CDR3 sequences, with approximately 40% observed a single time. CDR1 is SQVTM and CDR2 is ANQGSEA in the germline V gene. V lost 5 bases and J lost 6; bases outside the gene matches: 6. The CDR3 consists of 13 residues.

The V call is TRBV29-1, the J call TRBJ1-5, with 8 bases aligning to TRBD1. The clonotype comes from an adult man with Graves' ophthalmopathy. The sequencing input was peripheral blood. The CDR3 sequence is CSVLGQEGQPQHF. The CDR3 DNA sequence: TGCAGCGTTTTGGGACAGGAGGGTCAGCCCCAGCATTTT.